The rows below give T cell receptor beta chains drawn from one sample of a study of vaccination and CD4 T cells after COVID-19. A single record per CDR3 protein comes from TCRdb applying MiXCR to the PCR reads. The top ten hold 0.85% to 1.2% of the sample, which has some 25,000 distinct CDR3 sequences, under 65% seen once. Specimen: CD4+ T cells from blood, collected before SARS-CoV-2 vaccination. The receptors derive from a human donor who had recovered from COVID-19. CDR3s include the opening cysteine and the closing phenylalanine or tryptophan. A D gene is named only where the DNA matches it firmly. Clone sizes are given selectively: once, few, many, or a class where the clone is expanded.

d_call | j_call | clone_size | v_call | cdr3_aa | cdr3_nt
- | TRBJ2-5 | - | TRBV20-1 | CGGVRSETQYF | TGCGGGGGAGTTCGTTCAGAGACCCAGTACTTC
- | TRBJ2-5 | - | TRBV7-2 | CASSLSGSQETQYF | TGTGCCAGCAGCTTGTCCGGGAGTCAAGAGACCCAGTACTTC
TRBD1 | TRBJ2-7 | - | TRBV10-3 | CAISKGTGAAEQYF | TGTGCCATCAGCAAAGGGACAGGGGCGGCCGAGCAGTACTTC
- | TRBJ1-2 | - | TRBV28 | CASSMGQNYGYTF | TGTGCCAGCAGCATGGGACAAAACTATGGCTACACCTTC
- | TRBJ2-7 | few | TRBV21-1 | CASSKLKALRLAEQYF | TGTGCCAGCAGCAAACTGAAAGCCCTCAGGCTGGCCGAGCAGTACTTC
- | TRBJ2-2 | few | TRBV20-1 | CSASSTGLGGGELFF | TGCAGTGCTAGTTCAACGGGACTGGGAGGCGGGGAGCTGTTTTTT
- | TRBJ1-5 | few | TRBV6-5 | CASSYLRLGGQPQHF | TGTGCCAGCAGTTATCTCAGACTGGGGGGCCAGCCCCAGCATTTT
- | TRBJ2-1 | - | TRBV5-4 | CASNFKPSRYNEQFF | TGTGCCAGCAACTTTAAGCCTAGCAGATACAATGAGCAGTTCTTC
- | TRBJ2-5 | - | TRBV2 | CASKRTGGETQYF | TGTGCCAGCAAACGGACAGGAGGGGAGACCCAGTACTTC
- | TRBJ2-7 | - | TRBV21-1 | CASTTPGHFYEQYF | TGTGCCAGCACCACACCGGGACACTTCTACGAGCAGTACTTC
TRBD1 | TRBJ2-3 | - | TRBV6-1 | CASTRDRARDTQYF | TGTGCCAGCACACGGGACAGGGCCCGAGATACGCAGTATTTT
TRBD2 | TRBJ2-7 | - | TRBV12-3/TRBV12-4 | CASRGGRGVAEQYF | TGTGCCAGCAGGGGGGGGAGAGGGGTTGCCGAGCAGTACTTC
- | TRBJ1-1 | few | TRBV28 | CASRRDVAGTEAFF | TGTGCCAGCAGACGGGACGTCGCGGGGACTGAAGCTTTCTTT
- | TRBJ2-2 | - | TRBV20-1 | CSAPRSENGELFF | TGCAGTGCCCCGCGCAGTGAGAACGGGGAGCTGTTTTTT
- | TRBJ2-3 | - | TRBV20-1 | CSAETGTRTDTQYF | TGCAGTGCTGAGACAGGAACTCGCACAGATACGCAGTATTTT
- | TRBJ1-5 | - | TRBV19 | CATNVNKNQPQHF | TGTGCCACAAACGTAAATAAAAATCAGCCCCAGCATTTT